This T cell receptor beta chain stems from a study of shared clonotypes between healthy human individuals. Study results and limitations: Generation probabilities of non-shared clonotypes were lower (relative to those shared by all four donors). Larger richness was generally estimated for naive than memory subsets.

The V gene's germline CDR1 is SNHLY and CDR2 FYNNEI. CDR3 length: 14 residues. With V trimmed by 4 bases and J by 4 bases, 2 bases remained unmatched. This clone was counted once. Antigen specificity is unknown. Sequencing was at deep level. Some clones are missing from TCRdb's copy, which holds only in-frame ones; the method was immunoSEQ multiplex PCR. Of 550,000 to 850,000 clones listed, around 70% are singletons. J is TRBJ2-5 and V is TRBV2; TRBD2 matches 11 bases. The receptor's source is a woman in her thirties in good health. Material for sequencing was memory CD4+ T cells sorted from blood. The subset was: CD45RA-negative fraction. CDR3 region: CASSVLAGGETQYF. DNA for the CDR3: TGTGCCAGCAGTGTGCTAGCGGGGGGAGAGACCCAGTACTTC.